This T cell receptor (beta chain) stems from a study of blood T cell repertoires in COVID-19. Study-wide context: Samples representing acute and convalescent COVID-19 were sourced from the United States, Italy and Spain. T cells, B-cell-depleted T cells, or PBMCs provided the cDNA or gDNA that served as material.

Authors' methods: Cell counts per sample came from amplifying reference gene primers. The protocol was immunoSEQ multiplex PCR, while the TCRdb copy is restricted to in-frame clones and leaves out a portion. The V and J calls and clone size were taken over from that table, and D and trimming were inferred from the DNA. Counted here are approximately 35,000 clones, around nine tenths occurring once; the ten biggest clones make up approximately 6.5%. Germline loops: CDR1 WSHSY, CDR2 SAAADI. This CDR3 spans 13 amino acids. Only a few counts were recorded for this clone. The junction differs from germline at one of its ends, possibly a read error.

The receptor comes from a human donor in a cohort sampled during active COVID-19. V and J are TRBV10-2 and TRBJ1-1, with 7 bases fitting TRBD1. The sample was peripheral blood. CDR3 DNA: TGCGCCAGCAGTGAGGTACAGGGGCTCTCCCCTGGGTTT. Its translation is CASSEVQGLSPGF.